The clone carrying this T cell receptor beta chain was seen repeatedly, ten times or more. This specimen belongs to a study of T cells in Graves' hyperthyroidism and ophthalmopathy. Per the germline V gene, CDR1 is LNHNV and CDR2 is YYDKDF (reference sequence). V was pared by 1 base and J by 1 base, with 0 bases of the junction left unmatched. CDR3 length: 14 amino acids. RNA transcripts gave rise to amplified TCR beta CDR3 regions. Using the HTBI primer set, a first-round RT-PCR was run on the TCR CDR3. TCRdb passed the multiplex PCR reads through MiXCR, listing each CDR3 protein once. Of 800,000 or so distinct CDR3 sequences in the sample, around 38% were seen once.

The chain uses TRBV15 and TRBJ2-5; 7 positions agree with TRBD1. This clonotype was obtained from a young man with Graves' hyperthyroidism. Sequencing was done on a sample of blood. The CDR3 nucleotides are TGTGCCACCAGCAGAGGGGACAGCCAAGAGACCCAGTACTTC. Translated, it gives CATSRGDSQETQYF.